This TCR beta chain was profiled in a study of T cell repertoires in cytomegalovirus infection. For the study at large: Evidence of both CMV infection and a matching HLA type came from public TCR beta signatures.

MiXCR, run by TCRdb on the reads, gives a single entry per CDR3 protein. Counted here are roughly 120,000 distinct CDR3 sequences, about 9.5% occurring once; the ten biggest clones make up around 33%. General study findings and limits: Cumulative public TCR beta family frequency identified carriers of CMV plus the relevant HLA. Clonotypes of TCR beta that were HLA-C-restricted and CMV-specific dominated the ex vivo response.

Details on this clonotype: What it binds is not known.

Germline V gene lookup returns CDR1 SEHNR and CDR2 FQNEAQ (reference sequence). CDR3 length: 15 residues. J was trimmed by 4 bases and V by 5 bases; bases with no gene match: 8. V and J are TRBV7-9 and TRBJ1-2, with 9 bases identical to TRBD1. The clonotype comes from a human donor in good health (CMV status not recorded). Some clones in this sample may be carry-over from other donors' samples. The sample comprised PBMCs, sequenced either directly or after in vitro stimulation (not recorded which). The CDR3 DNA is TGTGCCAGCAGCGAGGGACAGGGTTTTTCCTATGGCTACACCTTC. Encoded protein: CASSEGQGFSYGYTF.